This entry is about one T cell receptor (beta chain). Its matching antigen is unknown. TCRdb used MiXCR to reprocess the 5' RACE reads, holding one entry per CDR3 protein. The sample has fewer than 650,000 distinct CDR3 sequences, roughly 21% seen once; the top ten hold roughly 8.1%. These data originate in a study of T-cell memory formation after mild COVID-19. Study observations and caveats: There was a balanced CD4/CD8 profile in clones contracting day 15 to 85, and later expanders leaned CD4+.

V was pared by 4 bases and J by 6 bases, with 15 bases between. This CDR3 spans 14 amino acids. Germline V gives CDR1 KGHDR, CDR2 SFDVKD. Sequencing was carried out using PBMCs or a T cell subset sorted from them (not recorded which). V is TRBV24-1 and J is TRBJ2-7; a possible D gene is TRBD2 (5 bases). The receptor was derived from an adult woman who had mild COVID-19 (a few samples of this study predate the infection). Cell type and time point are not known. CDR3 residues: CATSESGSKTEQYF. The CDR3 bases are TGTGCCACCAGTGAGTCGGGGTCGAAGACCGAGCAGTACTTC.